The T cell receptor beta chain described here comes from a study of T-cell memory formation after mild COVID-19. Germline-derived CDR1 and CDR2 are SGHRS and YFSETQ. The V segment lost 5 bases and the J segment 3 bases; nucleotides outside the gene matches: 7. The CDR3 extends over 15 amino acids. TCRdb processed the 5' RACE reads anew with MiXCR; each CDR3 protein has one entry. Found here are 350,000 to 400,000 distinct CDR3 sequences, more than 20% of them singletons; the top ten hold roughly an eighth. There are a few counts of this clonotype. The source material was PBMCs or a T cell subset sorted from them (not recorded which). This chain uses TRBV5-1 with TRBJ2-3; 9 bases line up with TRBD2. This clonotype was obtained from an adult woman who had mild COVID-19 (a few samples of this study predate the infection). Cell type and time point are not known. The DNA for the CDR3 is TGCGCCAGCAGGTCTAGCGGGATTTCGACAGATACGCAGTATTTT. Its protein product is CASRSSGISTDTQYF.